Presented here are 20 T cell receptor beta chains from one specimen sequenced in a study of cytomegalovirus exposure and HLA in healthy donors. PCR amplification relied on 60 Vbeta primers (plus 13 Jbeta primers). Clones were read by immunoSEQ multiplex PCR, and TCRdb kept only the in-frame ones, dropping some. Seen here are 90,000 to 120,000 clones, around 80% observed once, and the top ten hold 3% to 3.5%. What was sequenced was PBMCs. Source of these receptors: a woman between 35 and 50 years old in good health and CMV-seronegative.

This chain joins TRBV27 and TRBJ2-7; unclear D gene. This CDR3 is built from 13 residues. The germline V gene encodes CDR1 MNHEY and CDR2 SMNVEV (reference sequence). The ends were cut back, 6 bases at V and 0 bases at J, with 9 bases in the middle. DNA for the CDR3: TGTGCCAGCAGCATCCGCTACTCCTACGAGCAGTACTTC. Translated, it gives CASSIRYSYEQYF.

The chain has TRBV6-6 and TRBJ1-1; TRBD1 matches at 7 bases. Per germline, CDR1 MNHNY and CDR2 SVGAGI (reference sequence). The trim removed 6 bases at V and 10 bases at J, leaving 8 bases unmatched. The CDR3 runs 12 residues. The chain's CDR3 is CASSKTGVGAFF. CDR3 nucleotides: TGTGCCAGCAGCAAAACAGGGGTGGGAGCTTTCTTT.

The CDR3 region has the DNA TGTGCCAGTAAAAGTGAGCGGGACGCCGCAGATACGCAGTATTTT. This gives the protein CASKSERDAADTQYF. This chain links TRBV19 with TRBJ2-3, with 7 nucleotides matching TRBD2. The CDR3 is 15 amino acids. J was trimmed by 4 bases and V by 7 bases; bases with no gene match: 11. Germline CDR1 LNHDA, CDR2 SQIVND (reference sequence).

The chain recombines TRBV18 with TRBJ1-2; possible D gene TRBD1, 5 bases. Germline V gives CDR1 KGHSH, CDR2 LQKENI. The CDR3 is 14 residues long. The V end lost 8 bases, the J end lost 4 bases, and 17 bases lay between the germline ends. CDR3 sequence reads: CASAPGTQLYGYTF. The CDR3 DNA follows: TGTGCCAGCGCTCCCGGGACTCAACTCTATGGCTACACCTTC.

In its sample, this clone was seen once. CDR3 amino acids: CASREKGQTYGYTF. CDR3 DNA: TGTGCCAGCAGGGAAAAAGGACAGACCTATGGCTACACCTTC. The chain uses TRBV6-5 and TRBJ1-2; D may be TRBD1 (6 bases). The CDR3 has 14 amino acids. Per the germline V gene, CDR1 is MNHEY and CDR2 is SVGAGI. Between the trimmed V and J ends, which lost 6 bases and 4 bases, there was a span of 15 bases.

The gene calls are TRBV29-1 and TRBJ1-2; D remains unclear. The germline V gene encodes CDR1 SQVTM and CDR2 ANQGSEA. The length of the CDR3 is 15 residues. V was cut by 3 bases and J by 3 bases, with 17 bases left in between. CDR3 nucleotides: TGCAGCGTTGATCATCTTACCCCGAGTGACTATGGCTACACCTTC. As protein: CSVDHLTPSDYGYTF.

The rearrangement uses TRBV27 and TRBJ2-7; D possibly corresponds to TRBD1 (6 bases). The V gene's germline CDR1 is MNHEY and CDR2 SMNVEV (reference sequence). The CDR3 length is 11 residues. V was clipped by 9 bases and J by 4 bases, with 10 bases between them. The CDR3 sequence is CASSQGYEQYF. Here the CDR3 DNA reads TGTGCCAGTTCCCAGGGGTACGAGCAGTACTTC.

CDR3 region: CASSFGTENTEAFF. The CDR3 coding sequence is TGTGCCAGCAGCTTCGGGACAGAGAACACTGAAGCTTTCTTT. V is TRBV7-9 and J is TRBJ1-1; TRBD1 matches at 7 bases. The V segment lost 3 bases and the J segment 1 base; nucleotides outside the gene matches: 2. Germline lookup yields CDR1 SEHNR and CDR2 FQNEAQ (reference sequence). There are 14 residues in the CDR3.

The gene calls are TRBV6-5 and TRBJ2-1; 9 nucleotides align to TRBD1. The CDR3 length is 16 residues. Germline CDR1 MNHEY, CDR2 SVGAGI. V lost 4 bases to trimming and J lost 10 bases; unmatched junction nucleotides: 14. The CDR3 region is CASSSMALQGALEQFF. CDR3 DNA: TGTGCCAGCAGTTCGATGGCTTTACAGGGGGCCTTGGAGCAGTTCTTC.

The chain employs TRBV6-1 and TRBJ1-5; no firm D call. Germline lookup yields CDR1 MNHNS and CDR2 SASEGT. The CDR3 covers 10 residues. V lost 10 bases to trimming and J lost 7 bases, with 8 bases between them. CDR3 DNA: TGTGCCACCCAACAACAGCCCCAGCATTTT. As protein: CATQQQPQHF.

The J gene is TRBJ2-7, the V gene TRBV27; TRBD1 matches at 7 bases. Germline V gives CDR1 MNHEY, CDR2 SMNVEV (reference sequence). With 3 bases clipped from V and 3 bases from J, the junction kept 8 bases outside the gene matches. The CDR3 extends over 15 amino acids. Here the CDR3 reads CASSLGWGQFYEQYF. The CDR3 DNA reads as TGTGCCAGCAGTTTGGGGTGGGGACAGTTCTACGAGCAGTACTTC.

The chain carries TRBV28 and TRBJ2-5, with 12 bases that match TRBD2. CDR3 size: 17 residues. The J segment lost 5 bases and the V segment lost 3 bases, leaving 10 bases of the junction unmatched. The germline V gene encodes CDR1 MDHEN and CDR2 SYDVKM. Written as DNA, the CDR3 is TGTGCCAGCAGTTTTTCCCTGACTAGCGGGAGATGGGAGACCCAGTACTTC. The encoded protein is CASSFSLTSGRWETQYF.

V gene TRBV29-1 combines with J gene TRBJ2-7; TRBD1 aligns across 10 bases. Germline CDR1 SQVTM, CDR2 ANQGSEA. This CDR3 spans 14 amino acids. J lost 2 bases, V lost 3 bases, and 4 bases had no gene match. The CDR3 protein is CSVDPGTGAYEQYF. DNA for the CDR3: TGCAGCGTTGACCCCGGGACAGGGGCCTACGAGCAGTACTTC.

This chain links TRBV2 with TRBJ1-6; D may be TRBD1 (6 bases). V shed 4 bases and J shed 6 bases, with 13 bases lying between them. The germline gives CDR1 SNHLY, CDR2 FYNNEI. There are 15 residues in the CDR3. The CDR3 nucleotides read TGTGCCAGCAGTGGGGACACCGCGGCTAATTCACCCCTCCACTTT. Translation gives CASSGDTAANSPLHF.

CDR3 bases: TGTGCCAGCAGCCTCGGACGGGAAGATACGCAGTATTTT. Protein product: CASSLGREDTQYF. The chain combines TRBV9 with TRBJ2-3; tentative D call: TRBD2 (5 bases). In germline, CDR1 is SGDLS, CDR2 YYNGEE. Trimming removed 4 bases at V and 5 bases at J, with 11 bases between. The CDR3 is 13 residues long.

The chain joins TRBV5-1 to TRBJ2-1, with 7 bases fitting TRBD2. Germline assignment: CDR1 SGHRS and CDR2 YFSETQ. CDR3 length: 16 amino acids. V was pared by 4 bases and J by 7 bases, with 14 bases of the junction left unmatched. CDR3 bases: TGCGCCAGCAGCGCCCGGGGGGAGGGCAGGAGGAATGAGCAGTTCTTC. Its protein product is CASSARGEGRRNEQFF.

A word on this clone: Different DNA sequences within this sample yield the same CDR3. This chain joins TRBV4-2 and TRBJ2-7; TRBD2 aligns across 7 bases. Trimming cost V 0 bases and J 1 base; bases outside gene matches: 6. Germline loops: CDR1 LGHNA, CDR2 YNFKEQ. The CDR3 is 16 amino acids. Here the CDR3 DNA reads TGTGCCAGCAGCCAAGAAGGGAGCGGGGCTTCCTACGAGCAGTACTTC. It codes for CASSQEGSGASYEQYF.

Notes on this clone: This CDR3 is also generated by other DNA sequences in the sample. V gene TRBV5-1 combines with J gene TRBJ2-1; 9 nucleotides match TRBD1. CDR1 and CDR2 (germline): SGHRS, YFSETQ. With V trimmed by 2 bases and J by 5 bases, 2 bases remained unmatched. The CDR3 loop spans 14 amino acids. The DNA of the CDR3 is TGCGCCAGCAGCTTCGGACAGGGGAACAATGAGCAGTTCTTC. Residues: CASSFGQGNNEQFF.

The chain links TRBV15 to TRBJ2-5; 8 bases match TRBD2. The CDR3 spans 16 residues. Germline CDR1 LNHNV, CDR2 YYDKDF (reference sequence). The junction had 5 bases not matched to a gene; V was cut back by 1 base and J by 1 base. CDR3 amino acids: CATSRGGAGAQETQYF. The DNA for the CDR3 is TGTGCCACCAGCAGAGGGGGAGCGGGAGCCCAAGAGACCCAGTACTTC. The full variable domain, rest sourced from reference TRBV15 and TRBJ2-5, is DAMVIQNPRYQVTQFGKPVTLSCSQTLNHNVMYWYQQKSSQAPKLLFHYYDKDFNNEADTPDNFQSRRPNTSFCFLDIRSPGLGDTAMYLCATSRGGAGAQETQYFGPGTRLLVL.

The rearrangement joins TRBV7-2 to TRBJ1-1; the D gene is possibly TRBD1 (6 bases). This CDR3 comprises 14 residues. The V and J ends lost 5 bases and 3 bases respectively, with 13 bases between them. CDR1 is SGHTA, CDR2 FQGNSA, per germline. CDR3 in DNA: TGTGCCAGCAGCCCACAGGGAACTGACACTGAAGCTTTCTTT. Translating it yields CASSPQGTDTEAFF.